One sample yielded the 24 T cell receptor beta chains listed below, sequenced in a study of OX40 agonist ivuxolimab in advanced cancers. Sequenced by immunoSEQ multiplex PCR; TCRdb stores in-frame clones only, minus some. The table lists about 20,000 clones, 70% to 90% of them singletons. The material sequenced was CD4+ or CD8+ T cells sorted from blood, taken in a trial of the OX40 agonist ivuxolimab. The receptors were sampled from an adult with an advanced solid tumor such as melanoma, head and neck, liver or kidney cancer.

The chain couples TRBV12-5 to TRBJ2-2; the match to TRBD2 covers 9 bases. Unmatched junction bases numbered 11, after V lost 1 base and J lost 5 bases. The germline gives CDR1 LGHNT, CDR2 FRNRAP. There are 18 residues in the CDR3. DNA for the CDR3: TGTGCTAGTGGTTTGGGAGCTAGCGGGGCCGGTAGGACCGGGGAGCTGTTTTTT. The encoded protein is CASGLGASGAGRTGELFF.

This clone was found once. V gene TRBV7-9 combines with J gene TRBJ2-7; possibly TRBD1 or TRBD2 for D (7 bases each). Looked up from germline, CDR1 is SEHNR and CDR2 is FQNEAQ (reference sequence). Trimming cost V 5 bases and J 6 bases, with 17 bases left between them. This CDR3 has 14 amino acids. Here the CDR3 DNA reads TGTGCCAGCAGCCCCCAGGGGGGGGTAAGCGAGCAGTACTTC. Translating it yields CASSPQGGVSEQYF.

Many counts were recorded for this clone. This chain uses TRBV4-1 with TRBJ1-5; D is possibly TRBD1 (5 bases). The germline V gene encodes CDR1 MGHRA and CDR2 YSYEKL. Trimming left V 5 bases short and J 6 bases short, with 14 bases between. The CDR3 is 14 amino acids. The CDR3 spells CASSDQGEGQPQHF. The CDR3 nucleotides read TGCGCCAGCAGCGATCAGGGTGAGGGTCAGCCCCAGCATTTT.

This chain links TRBV4-2 with TRBJ2-3; D gene uncertain. V dropped 0 bases and J dropped 2 bases, with 3 bases sitting between them. CDR1 is LGHNA and CDR2 is YNFKEQ in the germline V gene. This CDR3 region has 13 residues. The DNA of the CDR3 is TGTGCCAGCAGCCAAGACTTCACAGATACGCAGTATTTT. Translated: CASSQDFTDTQYF.

The chain uses TRBV9 and TRBJ2-7; either TRBD1 or TRBD2 may supply D (7 bases each). The CDR3 covers 14 residues. Trimming left V 3 bases short and J 5 bases short, with 15 bases between. Germline assignment: CDR1 SGDLS and CDR2 YYNGEE. DNA for the CDR3: TGTGCCAGCAGCGAGGGGGGGACAGTAGACGAGCAGTACTTC. Translation: CASSEGGTVDEQYF.

The chain couples TRBV27 to TRBJ1-5; D is possibly TRBD1 (6 bases). CDR1 is MNHEY and CDR2 is SMNVEV in the germline V gene (reference sequence). Trimming took 5 bases from V and 6 from J, leaving 14 bases between them. This CDR3 is built from 14 residues. In DNA, the CDR3 is TGTGCCAGCAGTGTTCAGGGGATCGGTCAGCCCCAGCATTTT. As protein: CASSVQGIGQPQHF.

The chain recombines TRBV10-3 with TRBJ2-7; TRBD1 agrees at 10 bases. Unmatched junction bases numbered 6, after V lost 10 bases and J lost 3 bases. This CDR3 region has 13 residues. In germline, CDR1 is ENHRY, CDR2 SYGVKD. CDR3 sequence (DNA): TGTGCCACCGGGACAGGGGATAGCTACGAGCAGTACTTC. Protein: CATGTGDSYEQYF.

This clone has more than one count but fewer than ten. As DNA, the CDR3 is TGTGCCAGCAGTGAAGTTCAAGGGGGAATTAACATTCAGTACTTC. It encodes CASSEVQGGINIQYF. The rearrangement links TRBV6-1 to TRBJ2-4; tentatively, D is TRBD1 (6 bases). The CDR3 is 15 residues long. Deletions cut 1 base from V and 7 bases from J, with 14 bases between. Germline CDR1 MNHNS, CDR2 SASEGT.

V gene TRBV6-5 combines with J gene TRBJ2-1; no clear D. The CDR3 totals 13 residues. With 6 bases removed from V and 8 bases from J, the gap between germline ends came to 14 bases. CDR1 and CDR2 from the germline V gene are MNHEY and SVGAGI. Here the CDR3 reads CASSLTGRHEQFF. CDR3 DNA sequence: TGTGCCAGCAGCCTCACCGGCCGTCATGAGCAGTTCTTC.

This clone was counted once. This chain joins TRBV6-5 and TRBJ1-1; perhaps TRBD1 as D (5 bases). Germline V gives CDR1 MNHEY, CDR2 SVGAGI. Trimming removed 7 bases at V and 6 bases at J, with 18 bases between. The CDR3 has 14 amino acids. The CDR3 DNA follows: TGTGCCAGCAAGGCGGGGGTTTGGGGGGCTGAAGCTTTCTTT. This codes for CASKAGVWGAEAFF.

The rearrangement uses TRBV5-6 and TRBJ2-1; D gene unclear. V shed 1 base and J shed 4 bases, with 15 bases lying between them. The CDR3 consists of 16 residues. Germline V gene sequence: CDR1 SGHDT, CDR2 YYEEEE. The CDR3, as DNA: TGTGCCAGCAGCTTGTTCCCCGGGCAGCTATACAATGAGCAGTTCTTC. It yields the protein CASSLFPGQLYNEQFF.

The chain links TRBV7-9 to TRBJ2-5; D not resolved. The J call is uncertain, as TRBJ2-7 better fits the DNA end. The CDR3 is 12 amino acids. CDR1 is SEHNR and CDR2 is FQNEAQ in the germline V gene (reference sequence). The CDR3 DNA follows: TGTGCCAGCAGCTCCCTAAAAGTCGAGCAGTACTTC. Amino acids: CASSSLKVEQYF.

V is TRBV11-3 and J is TRBJ2-1; D uncertain. The length of the CDR3 is 11 residues. V gave up 4 bases and J gave up 6 bases, with 4 bases separating them. Germline V gives CDR1 SGHNT, CDR2 YENEEA. The CDR3: CASSSTNEQFF. The CDR3 DNA follows: TGTGCCAGCAGCTCTACCAATGAGCAGTTCTTC.

The chain is built from TRBV27 and TRBJ1-4; TRBD1 matches 8 bases. CDR1 is MNHEY and CDR2 is SMNVEV in the germline V gene (reference sequence). V trimming: 4 bases; J trimming: 5 bases; junction bases outside the gene matches: 6. The CDR3 consists of 15 residues. CDR3 loop: CASSSRQGLNEKLFF. Written as DNA, the CDR3 is TGTGCCAGCAGTTCTCGACAGGGGTTGAATGAAAAACTGTTTTTT.

This chain uses TRBV11-2 with TRBJ2-2; unclear D gene. With 2 bases removed from V and 5 bases from J, the gap between germline ends came to 18 bases. CDR3 size: 17 residues. Germline V gene lookup returns CDR1 SGHAT and CDR2 FQNNGV. DNA for the CDR3: TGTGCCAGCAGCTTAAATGATTTTTACAGAAAAACCGGGGAGCTGTTTTTT. Translation gives CASSLNDFYRKTGELFF.

The J gene is TRBJ2-3, the V gene TRBV11-1, with D unresolved. The CDR3 spans 15 residues. CDR1 SGHAT and CDR2 FQDESV come from the germline V gene (reference sequence). The ends were cut back, 2 bases at V and 4 bases at J, with 13 bases in the middle. As DNA, the CDR3 is TGTGCCAGCAGCTTACAGGACCGAGTACCAGATACGCAGTATTTT. This translates into CASSLQDRVPDTQYF.

Only a few counts were recorded for this clone. The genes are TRBV11-2 and TRBJ1-4; 8 nucleotides agree with TRBD1. V lost 3 bases and J lost 4; bases outside the gene matches: 10. The CDR3 is made up of 17 amino acids. The germline V gene encodes CDR1 SGHAT and CDR2 FQNNGV. The CDR3: CASSLGLITGGNEKLFF. CDR3 nucleotides: TGTGCCAGCAGCTTGGGATTAATAACAGGGGGTAATGAAAAACTGTTTTTT.

This clone ranks as large. The chain joins TRBV4-1 to TRBJ2-2, with D tentatively TRBD1 (5 bases). The CDR3 extends over 14 amino acids. V lost 6 bases and J 1 base, leaving 9 bases between the germline ends. The germline V gene has CDR1 MGHRA and CDR2 YSYEKL. The CDR3: CASRQGLNTGELFF. For the CDR3, the DNA is TGCGCCAGCAGGCAGGGCTTGAACACCGGGGAGCTGTTTTTT.

The V and J genes are TRBV10-2 and TRBJ2-7; D is possibly TRBD2 (6 bases). CDR1 is WSHSY and CDR2 is SAAADI in the germline V gene. Trimming removed 3 bases at V and 0 bases at J, with 12 bases between. This CDR3 region has 15 residues. The CDR3 sequence: CASSDGAGSSYEQYF. In DNA form, the CDR3 reads TGCGCCAGCAGTGATGGGGCCGGGAGCTCCTACGAGCAGTACTTC.

The CDR3 protein is CASSILAGGHNEQFF. The CDR3 nucleotides are TGTGCCAGTAGTATCTTAGCGGGGGGCCACAATGAGCAGTTCTTC. J is TRBJ2-1 and V is TRBV19; 10 bases align to TRBD2. The CDR3 is 15 residues long. Germline CDR1 and CDR2: LNHDA and SQIVND (reference sequence). With 3 bases clipped from V and 5 bases from J, the junction kept 4 bases outside the gene matches.

This clone was detected only a few times. The chain uses TRBV28 and TRBJ1-2; possible D gene TRBD1, 6 bases. This CDR3 has 13 residues. Germline V gene data show CDR1 as MDHEN and CDR2 as SYDVKM. The germline V and J ends were trimmed by 5 bases and 4 bases, with 11 bases remaining between them. The CDR3: CASSLDRFYGYTF. Written as DNA, the CDR3 is TGTGCCAGCAGTCTCGACAGGTTCTATGGCTACACCTTC.

The chain combines TRBV9 with TRBJ1-2, with a weak D call TRBD1 (5 bases). Trimming took 2 bases from V and 4 from J, leaving 21 bases between them. CDR1 is SGDLS, CDR2 YYNGEE, per germline. The CDR3 is made up of 17 amino acids. The CDR3 DNA reads as TGTGCCAGCAGCGTCGGGCTAGGGGTCCCCTCTCGCTATGGCTACACCTTC. This codes for CASSVGLGVPSRYGYTF. Looking up the rest from reference TRBV9 and TRBJ1-2 gives the full variable domain: DSGVTQTPKHLITATGQRVTLRCSPRSGDLSVYWYQQSLDQGLQFLIQYYNGEERAKGNILERFSAQQFPDLHSELNLSSLELGDSALYFCASSVGLGVPSRYGYTFGSGTRLTVV.

This chain connects TRBV11-2 to TRBJ1-2; TRBD1 might be the D (5 bases). V lost 0 bases to trimming and J lost 6 bases, with 17 bases between them. CDR3 length equals 16 residues. Germline CDR1 reads SGHAT; CDR2 reads FQNNGV. DNA for the CDR3: TGTGCCAGCAGCTTAGAGGGACTACTTCACGCCGATGGCTACACCTTC. Residues: CASSLEGLLHADGYTF.

The chain is built from TRBV7-9 and TRBJ1-2; 9 positions agree with TRBD1. Trimming cost V 5 bases and J 2 bases; bases outside gene matches: 3. The CDR3 sequence is 14 residues long. Germline assignment: CDR1 SEHNR and CDR2 FQNEAQ (reference sequence). CDR3 loop: CASSMTGGNYGYTF. In nucleotides, the CDR3 is TGTGCCAGCAGCATGACAGGGGGAAACTATGGCTACACCTTC.